Below are 18 T cell receptor beta chains sequenced from a single sample in a study of CD8+ T cells in alopecia areata. As the sequencing template, cDNA was produced by extracting RNA and reverse transcribing it. The protocol was immunoSEQ multiplex PCR, while the TCRdb copy is restricted to in-frame clones and leaves out a portion. The sample records some 240,000 clones, 50% to 65% being singletons. The specimen comprised CD4+ T cells sorted from blood, sampled at week 0. These receptors were collected from a human donor with alopecia areata.

This chain links TRBV14 with TRBJ2-2; no reliable D call. This CDR3 is 14 amino acids long. The germline gives CDR1 SGHDN, CDR2 FVKESK. Between the trimmed V and J ends, which lost 0 bases and 2 bases, there was a span of 4 bases. The CDR3: CASSQDRNTGELFF. As DNA, the CDR3 is TGTGCCAGCAGCCAAGATCGTAACACCGGGGAGCTGTTTTTT.

The chain employs TRBV9 and TRBJ2-2; no firm D call. CDR1 is SGDLS and CDR2 is YYNGEE in the germline V gene. Trimming removed 0 bases from V and 4 bases from J, with 7 bases in between. The CDR3 sequence is 14 residues long. The CDR3 protein is CASSVDMGTGELFF. The CDR3 bases are TGTGCCAGCAGCGTAGACATGGGCACCGGGGAGCTGTTTTTT.

This clone was seen more than once but under ten times. This sequence joins TRBV7-2 and TRBJ2-3, with TRBD2 identical over 7 bases. Germline assignment: CDR1 SGHTA and CDR2 FQGNSA. The CDR3 covers 15 residues. The V gene end was trimmed by 4 bases and the J gene end by 4 bases; junction bases not matched to a gene: 8. CDR3 in DNA: TGTGCCAGCAGCTCCCCGGGGGGAGTAGCAGATACGCAGTATTTT. Translated, it gives CASSSPGGVADTQYF.

The table lists this clone with a count of one. The J gene is TRBJ1-2, the V gene TRBV6-5; 8 bases agree with TRBD1. Per the germline V gene, CDR1 is MNHEY and CDR2 is SVGAGI. Losses at the gene ends were 5 bases for V and 2 bases for J; bases not matched to a gene: 1. The CDR3 consists of 13 residues. CDR3 sequence reads: CASSRTGNYGYTF. In DNA, the CDR3 is TGTGCCAGCAGTAGGACAGGGAACTATGGCTACACCTTC.

J is TRBJ1-2 and V is TRBV5-1; 9 bases align to TRBD1. The trim removed 4 bases at V and 6 bases at J, leaving 4 bases unmatched. There are 13 residues in the CDR3. Germline V CDR1 and CDR2: SGHRS, YFSETQ. In nucleotides, the CDR3 is TGCGCCAGCAGCCCAAGGACAGGGGATGGCTACACCTTC. The encoded protein is CASSPRTGDGYTF. Variable domain in full (rest from reference TRBV5-1 and TRBJ1-2): KAGVTQTPRYLIKTRGQQVTLSCSPISGHRSVSWYQQTPGQGLQFLFEYFSETQRNKGNFPGRFSGRQFSNSRSEMNVSTLELGDSALYLCASSPRTGDGYTFGSGTRLTVV.

CDR3: CASSQASNSGADTQYF. As DNA, the CDR3 is TGTGCCAGCAGCCAAGCTTCGAATAGCGGGGCAGATACGCAGTATTTT. This sequence joins TRBV4-2 and TRBJ2-3, with 8 nucleotides matching TRBD2. V was clipped by 1 base and J by 4 bases; unmatched bases: 7. The CDR3 contains 16 residues. Germline V gives CDR1 LGHNA, CDR2 YNFKEQ.

The CDR3 loop is CAWSRGQGKPQHF. CDR3 nucleotide sequence: TGTGCCTGGAGTCGGGGACAGGGGAAACCCCAGCATTTT. The genes are TRBV30 and TRBJ1-5; 10 bases map to TRBD1. After removal of 2 bases from V and 10 bases from J, the junction contained 5 bases not matched to a gene. CDR3 length: 13 amino acids. Per the germline V gene, CDR1 is GTSNPN and CDR2 is SVGIG (reference sequence).

The chain employs TRBV30 and TRBJ2-1, with D perhaps assigned TRBD1 or TRBD2 (5 bases each). The CDR3 spans 16 residues. Trimming shortened V by 3 bases and J by 2 bases, and 17 bases separated the two germline ends. Germline CDR1 and CDR2: GTSNPN and SVGIG (reference sequence). CDR3 residues: CAWRGVSSSPYNEQFF. The CDR3 region has the DNA TGTGCCTGGAGGGGGGTGTCTAGTAGTCCCTACAATGAGCAGTTCTTC.

The J gene is TRBJ1-2, the V gene TRBV7-6, with D hard to call. There are 13 residues in the CDR3. V was cut by 1 base and J by 4 bases, with 7 bases left in between. Germline V gene sequence: CDR1 SGHVS, CDR2 FNYEAQ. CDR3 in amino acids: CASSLDPAYGYTF. The CDR3 DNA reads TGTGCCAGCAGCTTAGACCCAGCCTATGGCTACACCTTC.

The chain carries TRBV6-5 and TRBJ1-1; 7 nucleotides align to TRBD1. V trimming: 2 bases; J trimming: 4 bases; junction bases outside the gene matches: 7. The germline V gene has CDR1 MNHEY and CDR2 SVGAGI. The CDR3 is 15 amino acids. The chain's CDR3 is CASSYAPRGPTEAFF. CDR3 DNA: TGTGCCAGCAGTTACGCCCCTAGGGGGCCCACTGAAGCTTTCTTT.

In its sample, this clone was seen once. The rearrangement links TRBV21-1 to TRBJ2-7; the table's D call, TRBD2, has no DNA check behind it. TRBV21-1 counts as a pseudogene. The CDR3 spans 18 residues. The CDR3, as DNA: TGTGCCAGCAGCAAACTTGGAAGGGAGGGGCAAGGGACCTACGAGCAGTACTTC. It translates to CASSKLGREGQGTYEQYF.

The chain links TRBV27 to TRBJ2-5; a possible D gene is TRBD2 (5 bases). Germline CDR1 reads MNHEY; CDR2 reads SMNVEV (reference sequence). Trimming left V 5 bases short and J 13 bases short, with 23 bases between. The CDR3 totals 14 residues. Here the CDR3 reads CASSPARGPLAVYF. CDR3 bases: TGTGCCAGCAGTCCGGCCCGCGGGCCCCTCGCGGTGTACTTC.

CDR3 residues: CASSEQGGEKLFF. The CDR3 DNA reads as TGTGCCAGCAGTGAACAGGGTGGCGAAAAACTGTTTTTT. The genes are TRBV2 and TRBJ1-4; tentatively, D is TRBD1 (5 bases). CDR1 is SNHLY, CDR2 FYNNEI, per germline. CDR3 size: 13 residues. Trimming took 2 bases from V and 8 from J, leaving 9 bases between them. The full variable domain, rest sourced from reference TRBV2 and TRBJ1-4, is EPEVTQTPSHQVTQMGQEVILRCVPISNHLYFYWYRQILGQKVEFLVSFYNNEISEKSEIFDDQFSVERPDGSNFTLKIRSTKLEDSAMYFCASSEQGGEKLFFGSGTQLSVL.

This clone appeared a few times. The chain employs TRBV2 and TRBJ2-7, with TRBD1 identical over 9 bases. V lost 1 base and J lost 5; bases outside the gene matches: 3. Germline V gene data show CDR1 as SNHLY and CDR2 as FYNNEI. The CDR3 length is 14 residues. CDR3: CASSEDGDRDEQYF. The CDR3 nucleotides read TGTGCCAGCAGTGAAGACGGGGACAGGGACGAGCAGTACTTC.

V is TRBV6-5 and J is TRBJ2-5, with TRBD1 identical over 9 bases. Germline V lookup: CDR1 MNHEY, CDR2 SVGAGI. V gave up 7 bases and J gave up 6 bases; unmatched junction bases: 3. The CDR3 totals 12 residues. In DNA form, the CDR3 reads TGTGCCAGCAAGGGACAGGGAAAGACCCAGTACTTC. Translated: CASKGQGKTQYF.

This clone was recorded a few times. The chain couples TRBV30 to TRBJ2-5, with 9 bases that match TRBD1. The assigned J gene may be wrong: the sequence end matches TRBJ2-7 better. Germline V gene sequence: CDR1 GTSNPN, CDR2 SVGIG (reference sequence). The CDR3 covers 19 residues. The DNA for the CDR3 is TGTGCCTGGAGTCATATCTGGGGACAGGGAGAAACGACCTTCTACGAGCAGTACTTC. This encodes CAWSHIWGQGETTFYEQYF.

The chain recombines TRBV5-1 with TRBJ2-3; D unclear. CDR1 and CDR2 from the germline V gene are SGHRS and YFSETQ. CDR3 length: 12 amino acids. V gave up 4 bases and J gave up 0 bases, with 3 bases separating them. CDR3 DNA sequence: TGCGCCAGCAGCGCGAGCACAGATACGCAGTATTTT. Residues: CASSASTDTQYF. Full variable domain (missing parts from reference TRBV5-1 and TRBJ2-3): KAGVTQTPRYLIKTRGQQVTLSCSPISGHRSVSWYQQTPGQGLQFLFEYFSETQRNKGNFPGRFSGRQFSNSRSEMNVSTLELGDSALYLCASSASTDTQYFGPGTRLTVL.

This clone showed up just a few times. The junction departs from germline at one end; a sequencing error may be responsible. This chain connects TRBV7-2 to TRBJ2-1; 7 nucleotides match TRBD1. CDR3 length: 12 residues. Germline V gene sequence: CDR1 SGHTA, CDR2 FQGNSA. The CDR3, as DNA: TGTGCCAGCAGCCTAGCAGGGACAGTCCCCTTCTTC. Translated: CASSLAGTVPFF.